The 29 T cell receptor beta chains in this list originate from one sample, sequenced in a study of cytomegalovirus exposure and HLA in healthy donors. Both 60 Vbeta primers and 13 Jbeta primers went into the PCR. Assay used: immunoSEQ multiplex PCR; TCRdb lists only in-frame clones, some missing. The sample carries 150,000 to 250,000 clones, about four fifths recorded once. Sequenced material: PBMCs. The receptors originated from a girl aged 5 to 17 in good health and CMV-seropositive.

This rearrangement joins TRBV19 to TRBJ2-5, with TRBD2 matching over 10 bases. CDR1 and CDR2 from the germline V gene are LNHDA and SQIVND (reference sequence). The CDR3 has 16 residues. With V trimmed by 2 bases and J by 5 bases, 8 bases remained unmatched. As DNA, the CDR3 is TGTGCCAGTAGTATACAGCGGGGGGGCCTCAGGGAGACCCAGTACTTC. It specifies CASSIQRGGLRETQYF.

The chain links TRBV19 to TRBJ2-2, with D perhaps matching TRBD2 (5 bases). V lost 6 bases and J lost 7, with 9 bases in between. Germline CDR1 reads LNHDA; CDR2 reads SQIVND (reference sequence). This CDR3 region has 12 residues. The CDR3 DNA reads TGTGCCAGTAGACTAGAGATCGGGGAGCTGTTTTTT. Translation: CASRLEIGELFF.

The chain is built from TRBV9 and TRBJ2-5; 13 nucleotides match TRBD2. Unmatched junction bases numbered 10, after V lost 0 bases and J lost 2 bases. Germline values: CDR1 SGDLS, CDR2 YYNGEE. This CDR3 region has 19 residues. The CDR3 protein is CASSVGVPGTSGEQETQYF. CDR3 in DNA: TGTGCCAGCAGCGTAGGAGTCCCCGGGACTAGCGGGGAACAAGAGACCCAGTACTTC. The complete variable domain, with remaining parts taken from reference TRBV9 and TRBJ2-5, reads DSGVTQTPKHLITATGQRVTLRCSPRSGDLSVYWYQQSLDQGLQFLIQYYNGEERAKGNILERFSAQQFPDLHSELNLSSLELGDSALYFCASSVGVPGTSGEQETQYFGPGTRLLVL.

This clone was found a few times. The chain uses TRBV25-1 and TRBJ2-2, with 9 positions matching TRBD1. Trimming removed 6 bases from V and 7 bases from J; junction bases left unmatched: 9. This CDR3 region has 15 residues. Germline V CDR1 and CDR2: MGHDK, SYGVNS. CDR3 nucleotides: TGTGCCAGCAGGCCCGGGACAGGGCCCCACGGGGAGCTGTTTTTT. Protein sequence: CASRPGTGPHGELFF. The entire variable domain, with the rest obtained from reference TRBV25-1 and TRBJ2-2, is as follows: EADIYQTPRYLVIGTGKKITLECSQTMGHDKMYWYQQDPGMELHLIHYSYGVNSTEKGDLSSESTVSRIRTEHFPLTLESARPSHTSQYLCASRPGTGPHGELFFGEGSRLTVL.

The chain combines TRBV5-4 with TRBJ1-5, with D possibly being TRBD1 (6 bases). Germline assignment: CDR1 SGHNT and CDR2 YYREEE (reference sequence). V lost 2 bases, J lost 2 bases, and 8 bases lay in between. The CDR3 consists of 14 residues. CDR3 in DNA: TGTGCCAGCAGCTTCAGGGGAGGCAATCAGCCCCAGCATTTT. It is translated as CASSFRGGNQPQHF.

The V gene is TRBV7-2, the J gene TRBJ2-1, with 7 bases lining up with TRBD2. With 1 base clipped from V and 9 bases from J, the junction kept 12 bases outside the gene matches. Germline values: CDR1 SGHTA, CDR2 FQGNSA. This CDR3 has 16 residues. The CDR3 loop is CASSLGRSAGGGEQFF. Here the CDR3 DNA reads TGTGCCAGCAGCTTAGGGCGTTCAGCGGGCGGGGGTGAGCAGTTCTTC.

J is TRBJ2-3 and V is TRBV2; TRBD1 matches at 9 bases. This CDR3 contains 14 residues. With 4 bases clipped from V and 5 bases from J, the junction kept 4 bases outside the gene matches. Germline V gene sequence: CDR1 SNHLY, CDR2 FYNNEI. The CDR3 DNA reads TGTGCCAGCAGTGTCGGGACAGGGATAGATACGCAGTATTTT. This translates into CASSVGTGIDTQYF.

This chain joins TRBV7-2 and TRBJ2-7; 9 bases line up with TRBD2. The trim removed 7 bases at V and 2 bases at J, leaving 9 bases unmatched. The CDR3 has 15 amino acids. Per the germline V gene, CDR1 is SGHTA and CDR2 is FQGNSA. The CDR3 coding sequence is TGTGCCAGCACCAAACGGGGCGGGGGGGCCTACGAGCAGTACTTC. This encodes CASTKRGGGAYEQYF.

This chain connects TRBV29-1 to TRBJ2-1; D unclear. Germline V gene data show CDR1 as SQVTM and CDR2 as ANQGSEA. The CDR3 totals 11 residues. The CDR3 is CSVLRYNEQFF. CDR3 sequence (DNA): TGCAGTGTTTTGCGGTACAATGAGCAGTTCTTC.

J is TRBJ2-7 and V is TRBV4-1; 7 nucleotides line up with TRBD2. V gave up 0 bases and J gave up 2 bases; unmatched junction bases: 4. The CDR3 has 15 residues. CDR1 is MGHRA, CDR2 YSYEKL, per germline. CDR3 region: CASSQEERGPYEQYF. In nucleotides, the CDR3 is TGCGCCAGCAGCCAAGAAGAGCGGGGACCCTACGAGCAGTACTTC.

The J gene is TRBJ1-4, the V gene TRBV5-1; D is perhaps TRBD1 (5 bases). V lost 1 base and J 8 bases, leaving 12 bases between the germline ends. There are 14 residues in the CDR3. In germline, CDR1 is SGHRS, CDR2 YFSETQ. The CDR3 loop is CASSLSGKGEKLFF. CDR3 DNA: TGCGCCAGCAGCTTGTCAGGGAAGGGGGAAAAACTGTTTTTT.

The chain links TRBV9 to TRBJ1-2; D might be TRBD1 (5 bases). The CDR3 length is 13 residues. Germline-derived CDR1 and CDR2 are SGDLS and YYNGEE. Trimming removed 3 bases from V and 8 bases from J, with 14 bases in between. Here the CDR3 reads CASSGDGGRGYTF. The CDR3 nucleotides are TGTGCCAGCAGCGGGGACGGGGGGAGGGGCTACACCTTC.

The J gene is TRBJ2-3, the V gene TRBV19, with D possibly matching TRBD2 (5 bases). The V end lost 4 bases, the J end lost 0 bases, and 14 bases lay between the germline ends. Germline V gene sequence: CDR1 LNHDA, CDR2 SQIVND (reference sequence). This CDR3 comprises 16 residues. This CDR3 reads CASSRTTTSSTDTQYF. In nucleotides, the CDR3 is TGTGCCAGTAGTAGGACGACTACTTCTAGCACAGATACGCAGTATTTT.

There are a few counts of this clone. The CDR3 DNA sequence: TGTGCCAGCAGCTTAGCCGAGACAGGGCCGGGTTCACCCCTCCACTTT. Translated: CASSLAETGPGSPLHF. The chain employs TRBV7-9 and TRBJ1-6; 7 bases line up with TRBD1. The CDR3 covers 16 residues. V lost 0 bases and J lost 9; bases outside the gene matches: 8. Germline CDR1 is SEHNR and CDR2 is FQNEAQ (reference sequence).

This clone has just one count. The V and J genes are TRBV7-2 and TRBJ1-2; 9 nucleotides match TRBD1. Germline CDR1 and CDR2: SGHTA and FQGNSA. V shed 5 bases and J 5 bases; nucleotides not matched to a gene: 6. The CDR3 sequence is 14 residues long. In nucleotides, the CDR3 is TGTGCCAGCAGCACACCCGGGACAGGGTATGGCTACACCTTC. This gives the protein CASSTPGTGYGYTF.

CDR3 sequence (DNA): TGTGCCAGCAGCGGACTAGCGGGGGGTTCCGTTAATGAGCAGTTCTTC. This sequence encodes CASSGLAGGSVNEQFF. The J gene is TRBJ2-1, the V gene TRBV11-2, with 14 bases fitting TRBD2. Germline assignment: CDR1 SGHAT and CDR2 FQNNGV. The CDR3 spans 16 residues. With 5 bases clipped from V and 7 bases from J, the junction kept 7 bases outside the gene matches.

The chain has TRBV5-1 and TRBJ2-2, with 12 bases lining up with TRBD2. V lost 3 bases, J lost 4 bases, and 4 bases stayed unmatched. The CDR3 spans 16 residues. The V gene's germline CDR1 is SGHRS and CDR2 YFSETQ. This chain's CDR3 is CASSSTSGGATGELFF. In DNA form, the CDR3 reads TGCGCCAGCAGCTCGACTAGCGGGGGCGCCACCGGGGAGCTGTTTTTT.

The V and J genes are TRBV7-9 and TRBJ2-7; no clear D gene. This CDR3 has 11 amino acids. With 3 bases removed from V and 6 bases from J, the gap between germline ends came to 6 bases. The germline V gene encodes CDR1 SEHNR and CDR2 FQNEAQ (reference sequence). The CDR3 sequence: CASSFYSEQYF. CDR3 nucleotides: TGTGCCAGCAGCTTTTATTCCGAGCAGTACTTC.

This clone occurred once. In DNA, the CDR3 is TGTGCCAGCAGCGTAATCGACATCGGGGCAGATACGCAGTATTTT. Protein product: CASSVIDIGADTQYF. The chain joins TRBV9 to TRBJ2-3, with a possible D match to TRBD2 (5 bases). The length of the CDR3 is 15 residues. V dropped 1 base and J dropped 4 bases, with 13 bases sitting between them. Per germline, CDR1 SGDLS and CDR2 YYNGEE.

The rearrangement uses TRBV6-5 and TRBJ2-1; D is unclear. Trimming left V 6 bases short and J 6 bases short, with 9 bases between. From germline, CDR1 is MNHEY and CDR2 SVGAGI. This CDR3 comprises 12 residues. The CDR3 coding sequence is TGTGCCAGCAGGCTCAACTCCAATGAGCAGTTCTTC. Translated, it gives CASRLNSNEQFF.

The rearrangement uses TRBV7-2 and TRBJ1-1; D is undetermined. Germline V gene lookup returns CDR1 SGHTA and CDR2 FQGNSA. This CDR3 is built from 15 residues. V gave up 8 bases and J gave up 3 bases, with 19 bases separating them. CDR3 protein: CASELGSAGYTEAFF. The CDR3 nucleotides read TGTGCCAGCGAACTGGGATCCGCGGGGTACACTGAAGCTTTCTTT.

This clone was found a few times. The genes are TRBV11-2 and TRBJ1-2, with D unclear. Germline V gene data show CDR1 as SGHAT and CDR2 as FQNNGV. The V and J ends lost 0 bases and 1 base respectively, with 9 bases between them. This CDR3 comprises 15 residues. CDR3 protein: CASSLDSVFNYGYTF. CDR3 coding DNA: TGTGCCAGCAGCTTAGATTCCGTCTTTAACTATGGCTACACCTTC.

The chain carries TRBV5-4 and TRBJ2-7; a weak D match, TRBD1 (5 bases). The CDR3 consists of 13 residues. The V end lost 3 bases, the J end lost 3 bases, and 10 bases lay between the germline ends. Germline CDR1 and CDR2: SGHNT and YYREEE (reference sequence). CDR3 protein: CASSYGQGYEQYF. In nucleotides, the CDR3 is TGTGCCAGCAGCTACGGGCAGGGCTACGAGCAGTACTTC.

The chain is built from TRBV5-8 and TRBJ2-1; 9 nucleotides line up with TRBD1. This CDR3 contains 16 residues. CDR1 and CDR2 from the germline V gene are SGHTS and YDEGEE. The ends lost 3 bases at V and 10 bases at J; junction bases unmatched: 14. CDR3 residues: CASSSHRDREFGEQFF. In nucleotides, the CDR3 is TGTGCCAGCAGCTCCCACCGGGACAGGGAGTTCGGGGAGCAGTTCTTC.

The chain carries TRBV18 and TRBJ2-3, with D tentatively TRBD2 (5 bases). From germline, CDR1 is KGHSH and CDR2 LQKENI. The CDR3 totals 15 residues. V was clipped by 1 base and J by 6 bases, with 14 bases between them. CDR3 coding DNA: TGTGCCAGCTCACCACTAGCGAGCTCCCCCGATACGCAGTATTTT. Protein product: CASSPLASSPDTQYF.

J is TRBJ2-7 and V is TRBV18; D remains unclear. The ends were cut back, 5 bases at V and 0 bases at J, with 5 bases in the middle. The CDR3 extends over 12 amino acids. Per germline, CDR1 KGHSH and CDR2 LQKENI. Written as DNA, the CDR3 is TGTGCCAGCTCATCTAGCTCCTACGAGCAGTACTTC. Its protein is CASSSSSYEQYF. Together with reference TRBV18 and TRBJ2-7, the CDR3 gives the full variable domain: NAGVMQNPRHLVRRRGQEARLRCSPMKGHSHVYWYRQLPEEGLKFMVYLQKENIIDESGMPKERFSAEFPKEGPSILRIQQVVRGDSAAYFCASSSSSYEQYFGPGTRLTVT.

V usage is TRBV5-4 and J usage is TRBJ1-6; 11 bases match TRBD1. The germline CDR1 and CDR2 sequences are SGHNT and YYREEE (reference sequence). Germline trimming cut 1 base from V and 6 bases from J; bases unmatched to any gene: 3. The CDR3 sequence is 16 residues long. The CDR3 DNA reads TGTGCCAGCAGCTTGATGGGACAGGGGGGTAATTCACCCCTCCACTTT. Translated, it gives CASSLMGQGGNSPLHF.

The chain combines TRBV6-5 with TRBJ2-7; 12 bases map to TRBD2. V lost 8 bases to trimming and J lost 4 bases; unmatched junction nucleotides: 9. The germline gives CDR1 MNHEY, CDR2 SVGAGI. CDR3 length equals 15 residues. CDR3 nucleotide sequence: TGTGCCAGCCGCACACTAGCGGGGGGCGGATACGAGCAGTACTTC. Its translation: CASRTLAGGGYEQYF.

The V call is TRBV4-3, the J call TRBJ2-3, with 10 bases that match TRBD2. V lost 4 bases and J lost 0; bases outside the gene matches: 7. CDR3 length equals 17 residues. Germline lookup yields CDR1 LGHNA and CDR2 YSLEER. CDR3 in amino acids: CASSPEGLAASTDTQYF. The CDR3 region has the DNA TGCGCCAGCAGCCCCGAAGGACTAGCGGCAAGCACAGATACGCAGTATTTT.